This TCR beta chain was observed in a study of CD8+ T cells in alopecia areata. A few counts support this clone. RNA was extracted and reverse transcribed into cDNA as the sequencing template. Method: immunoSEQ multiplex PCR; TCRdb's copy keeps in-frame clones and lacks some. The table shows approximately 65,000 clones, with 45% to 55% occurring only once. V lost 9 bases, J lost 6 bases, and 11 bases lay in between. Germline V lookup: CDR1 LNHDA, CDR2 SQIVND (reference sequence). The CDR3 length is 12 residues. The V gene is TRBV19, the J gene TRBJ2-2; D ambiguous. This sequence was found in a human donor with alopecia areata. Sequenced material: CD8+ T cells sorted from blood, taken at week 0. CDR3 in DNA: TGTGCCAGCCTTAACAGTCCCGGGGAGCTGTTTTTT. This sequence encodes CASLNSPGELFF.